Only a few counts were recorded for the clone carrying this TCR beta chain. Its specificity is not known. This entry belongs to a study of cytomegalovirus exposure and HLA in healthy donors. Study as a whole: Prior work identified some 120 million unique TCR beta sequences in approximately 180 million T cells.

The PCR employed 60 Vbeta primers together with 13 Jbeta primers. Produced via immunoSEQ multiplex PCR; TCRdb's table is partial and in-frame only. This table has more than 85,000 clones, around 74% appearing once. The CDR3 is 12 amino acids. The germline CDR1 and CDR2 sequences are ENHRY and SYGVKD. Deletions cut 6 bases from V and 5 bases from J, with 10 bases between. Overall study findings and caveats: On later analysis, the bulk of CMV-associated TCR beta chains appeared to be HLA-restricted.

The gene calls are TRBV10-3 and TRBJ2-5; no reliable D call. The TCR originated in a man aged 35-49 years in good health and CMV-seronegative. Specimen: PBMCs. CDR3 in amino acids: CAISAQRETQYF. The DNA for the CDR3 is TGTGCCATCAGCGCCCAGAGGGAGACCCAGTACTTC.